The present TCR beta chain was sequenced within a study of cytomegalovirus exposure and HLA in healthy donors. The PCR used 60 Vbeta and 13 Jbeta primers. Only in-frame clones appear in the TCRdb table, and some are missing; sequencing was by immunoSEQ multiplex PCR. This table has under 70,000 clones, approximately 80% appearing once. Sequenced input: PBMCs. This receptor was obtained from a female donor in good health and CMV-seronegative.

CDR3 DNA: TGTGCCAGTAGTCGGACAGGGGGATTGAACACTGAAGCTTTCTTT. Translated: CASSRTGGLNTEAFF. The chain is built from TRBV19 and TRBJ1-1; 10 bases align to TRBD1. The CDR3 length is 15 residues. V lost 5 bases to trimming and J lost 0 bases; unmatched junction nucleotides: 3. Germline V lookup: CDR1 LNHDA, CDR2 SQIVND (reference sequence).